This T cell receptor (beta chain) was identified in a study of regulatory dendritic cells for organ transplantation (dated by TCRdb to 2016 to 2017). The study in broad terms: Regulatory dendritic cells were generated from monocytes cultured with vitamin D3 on days 0 and 4 and IL-10 on day 4. Sorted naive and memory CD4+ and CD8+ T cells had their TCRbeta repertoires sequenced both before and after allostimulation with either regulatory or mature dendritic cells. On day 6, LPS was added to the DC cultures so that the response of the DCs to a potent maturation-inducing agent could be evaluated.

Sorted T cell subsets were CFSE-labeled and co-cultured for roughly 5 days with allogeneic regulatory or mature dendritic cells at a 1:10 DC:T ratio. FACS was used to sort CD4+ or CD8+ cells into naive T cells, defined as CD45RA+, and memory T cells, defined as CD45RO+. Two healthy control subjects provided the T cells used for TCR sequencing. Genomic DNA was extracted with the Qiagen DNeasy Blood & Tissue Kit. General study outcomes and caveats: Repertoires were highly diverse in naive CD4+ and CD8+ T cells, less diverse in memory cells, and most oligoclonal in memory CD8+ cells. Of the resting subsets, memory CD8+ T cells had the largest number of alloreactive TCR clonotypes. The authors pointed out considerable heterogeneity between individuals in the alloreactive memory CD8+ T cell pool, and only two subjects were sequenced. Expansion of memory CD8+ clones was induced by allostimulation in both subjects, but more limited expansion appeared to be induced by regulatory dendritic cells than by mature dendritic cells.

TCRbeta CDR3 regions were amplified by multiplexed two-step PCR using Vbeta-specific forward primers and Jbeta-specific reverse primers. The TCRbeta libraries were sequenced on an Illumina instrument via the immunoSEQ service. The original pipeline was this. IMGT annotation was used to assign V, D and J genes, and synthetic CDR3 analogues were used to correct counts for multiplex PCR bias. In the immunoSEQ Analyzer, repertoire clonality was calculated as one minus normalized Shannon entropy. Clonal expansion was defined using Fisher's exact test with Benjamini-Hochberg false discovery rate control and a two-tailed threshold of P<0.01. Held by TCRdb, this immuneACCESS table contains in-frame sequences only and omits some clones. Under half of the omission traces to an unresolved V gene where checked; the cause of the rest is unknown. That table furnishes V, J and clone size, whereas the DNA furnished D and trimming. The sample table lists approximately 4,300 clones, about 60% of them with a count of one. Clones ranked in the top ten supply roughly 18% of the sample.

About this clone: Its specific antigen is unknown. Per-base qualities were not stored, and no clone one base away is much larger.

The receptor comes from a human donor in good health. Sequenced: memory CD8+ T cells from blood cultured with regulatory dendritic cells. The sample's cell subset or site label, in plain terms: CD45RO+ memory T cells.

The nucleotide sequence reads TGTGCCATCAAAGGGAGGGGGACTGAAGCTTTCTTT. Translated, this gives CAIKGRGTEAFF. The rearrangement joined TRBV10-3 to TRBJ1-1, and the D gene may be TRBD1, 6 bases matching. The junction carries 11 bases between V and J, which are trimmed by 7 bases and 5 bases respectively. The CDR3 has 12 amino acids, counting the end cysteine and phenylalanine. The sequence is cut down to CDR3 DNA, 36 bases in frame from base 1. From a lookup of the germline V gene, CDR1 and CDR2 are ENHRY and SYGVKD.